These 26 T cell receptor beta chains were all obtained from the same sample, sequenced in a study of blood T cell repertoires in COVID-19 (dated by TCRdb to about 2020). Libraries came from the immunoSEQ multiplex PCR assay. TCRdb holds this immuneACCESS table with in-frame rearrangements only. Some clones are missing; in checked studies, unresolved V genes explain under half, and the rest has no known cause. This sample lists about 270,000 clones; 88% were detected once. The ten largest clonotypes hold around 3% of the sample. The sample comprised PBMCs or T cells enriched from blood (not recorded which). These receptors came from a woman aged 50 to 60 who had recovered from COVID-19.

The CDR3 loop is CASSSGRGRYNEQFF. The CDR3 DNA sequence: TGTGCCAGCAGTTCAGGGCGGGGGAGGTACAATGAGCAGTTCTTC. V gene TRBV6-5 combines with J gene TRBJ2-1; 7 positions match TRBD2. Per germline, CDR1 MNHEY and CDR2 SVGAGI. The CDR3 extends over 15 amino acids. V trimming: 4 bases; J trimming: 4 bases; junction bases outside the gene matches: 7.

The rearrangement joins TRBV27 to TRBJ1-2, with D tentatively TRBD1 (6 bases). The CDR3 loop spans 17 amino acids. Trimming pared 4 bases from V and 6 bases from J, leaving 24 bases between. Per germline, CDR1 MNHEY and CDR2 SMNVEV (reference sequence). As DNA, the CDR3 is TGTGCCAGCAGTTCCCACCCGGGGGGGCGAAACGAAGATGGCTACACCTTC. It codes for CASSSHPGGRNEDGYTF.

CDR3 residues: CASSYGLAVLNEQFF. CDR3 DNA sequence: TGTGCCAGCAGTTACGGGCTAGCGGTCTTGAATGAGCAGTTCTTC. The genes are TRBV6-2 or TRBV6-3 and TRBJ2-1; 7 bases align to TRBD2. This CDR3 has 15 amino acids. Germline V gene data show CDR1 as MNHEY and CDR2 as SVGEGT. Trimming at V came to 2 bases and at J to 7 bases, leaving 8 bases not matched to a gene.

This chain links TRBV30 with TRBJ2-2; D call uncertain. Germline V CDR1 and CDR2: GTSNPN, SVGIG (reference sequence). The CDR3 is made up of 14 amino acids. V was trimmed by 5 bases and J by 0 bases, leaving 10 bases between them. Here the CDR3 DNA reads TGTGCCTGGCAGGCGTTTACGAACACCGGGGAGCTGTTTTTT. It is translated as CAWQAFTNTGELFF.

The chain combines TRBV4-3 with TRBJ1-2; 10 nucleotides align to TRBD1. The germline CDR1 and CDR2 sequences are LGHNA and YSLEER. V shed 7 bases and J 5 bases; nucleotides not matched to a gene: 10. The CDR3 has 15 residues. The CDR3 sequence is CASTERQGAWYGYTF. The DNA for the CDR3 is TGCGCCAGCACAGAAAGACAGGGGGCCTGGTATGGCTACACCTTC.

The rearrangement joins TRBV10-3 to TRBJ2-7; possible D gene TRBD2, 5 bases. From germline, CDR1 is ENHRY and CDR2 SYGVKD. V lost 0 bases and J 1 base, leaving 19 bases between the germline ends. The CDR3 consists of 18 residues. Here the CDR3 DNA reads TGTGCCATCAGTGAGTCGGCGGTAAGAATAGCGAGGTCCTACGAGCAGTACTTC. The encoded protein is CAISESAVRIARSYEQYF.

This clone showed up many times. J is TRBJ1-2 and V is TRBV9, with a possible D match to TRBD1 (5 bases). From germline, CDR1 is SGDLS and CDR2 YYNGEE. V dropped 3 bases and J dropped 8 bases, with 20 bases sitting between them. The CDR3 is made up of 15 amino acids. The CDR3 is CASSGDLTATGGYTF. CDR3 in DNA: TGTGCCAGCAGCGGCGACCTGACAGCGACTGGCGGCTACACCTTC.

To note about this clone: The same CDR3 arises from other DNA sequences in this sample as well. The chain couples TRBV7-3 to TRBJ2-5, with D hard to call. The V end lost 6 bases, the J end lost 0 bases, and 5 bases lay between the germline ends. In germline, CDR1 is SGHTA, CDR2 FQGTGA. This CDR3 is built from 12 residues. The CDR3 loop is CASSRYQETQYF. CDR3 DNA sequence: TGTGCCAGCAGTCGGTACCAAGAGACCCAGTACTTC.

The chain joins TRBV3-1 (or the pseudogene TRBV3-2) to TRBJ2-7; TRBD2 matches 8 bases. CDR1 and CDR2 from the germline V gene are LGHDT and YNNKEL (reference sequence). Trimming cost V 5 bases and J 7 bases; bases outside gene matches: 10. The CDR3 totals 14 residues. CDR3 region: CASSSGPGGGEQYF. The CDR3 DNA follows: TGTGCCAGCAGCTCAGGTCCGGGGGGGGGTGAGCAGTACTTC.

The rearrangement uses TRBV2 and TRBJ1-4; tentative D call: TRBD1 (5 bases). The V gene lost 6 bases and the J gene lost 14 bases, with 22 bases spanning the gap. This CDR3 comprises 14 residues. The germline gives CDR1 SNHLY, CDR2 FYNNEI. Written as DNA, the CDR3 is TGTGCCAGCAGCATTATCTTAGGGGCCCCAAATCTGTTTTTT. Amino acids: CASSIILGAPNLFF. The entire variable domain, with the rest obtained from reference TRBV2 and TRBJ1-4, is as follows: EPEVTQTPSHQVTQMGQEVILRCVPISNHLYFYWYRQILGQKVEFLVSFYNNEISEKSEIFDDQFSVERPDGSNFTLKIRSTKLEDSAMYFCASSIILGAPNLFFGSGTQLSVL.

The chain is built from TRBV10-3 and TRBJ1-5; the D is unclear. Germline V CDR1 and CDR2: ENHRY, SYGVKD. CDR3 size: 12 residues. V lost 5 bases and J lost 4, with 6 bases in between. The CDR3 protein is CAISNSNQPQHF. In DNA form, the CDR3 reads TGTGCCATCAGTAATTCAAATCAGCCCCAGCATTTT.

The chain recombines TRBV28 with TRBJ2-7, with 8 bases identical to TRBD1. The germline gives CDR1 MDHEN, CDR2 SYDVKM. Trimming cost V 3 bases and J 5 bases; bases outside gene matches: 3. The CDR3 length is 13 residues. The CDR3 DNA reads as TGTGCCAGCAGTTTGAACAGGGGGGACGAGCAGTACTTC. Translated, it gives CASSLNRGDEQYF. Combining the CDR3 with reference TRBV28 and TRBJ2-7 gives the whole variable domain DVKVTQSSRYLVKRTGEKVFLECVQDMDHENMFWYRQDPGLGLRLIYFSYDVKMKEKGDIPEGYSVSREKKERFSLILESASTNQTSMYLCASSLNRGDEQYFGPGTRLTVT.

The chain recombines TRBV5-1 with TRBJ1-2, with a weak D call TRBD1 (5 bases). The CDR3 covers 13 residues. Trimming took off 0 bases at V and 5 bases at J, with 8 bases between the two ends. Germline V CDR1 and CDR2: SGHRS, YFSETQ. CDR3 in DNA: TGCGCCAGCAGCTTGGGACAGCTGTATGGCTACACCTTC. Amino acids: CASSLGQLYGYTF. Filled out from reference TRBV5-1 and TRBJ1-2, the complete variable domain reads KAGVTQTPRYLIKTRGQQVTLSCSPISGHRSVSWYQQTPGQGLQFLFEYFSETQRNKGNFPGRFSGRQFSNSRSEMNVSTLELGDSALYLCASSLGQLYGYTFGSGTRLTVV.

The V call is TRBV28, the J call TRBJ1-1; a weak D match, TRBD1 (5 bases). CDR1 is MDHEN and CDR2 is SYDVKM in the germline V gene. The CDR3 totals 15 residues. V was clipped by 5 bases and J by 1 base, with 14 bases between them. Here the CDR3 reads CASSDREGWNTEAFF. DNA of the CDR3: TGTGCCAGCAGTGACCGGGAGGGGTGGAACACTGAAGCTTTCTTT.

V is TRBV2 and J is TRBJ2-3; TRBD2 aligns across 13 bases. J gave up 4 bases and V 7 bases, and 8 bases lay outside the gene matches. The V gene's germline CDR1 is SNHLY and CDR2 FYNNEI. The CDR3 loop spans 16 amino acids. DNA for the CDR3: TGTGCCAGCAACCTGGGACTAGCGGGAAACCCAGATACGCAGTATTTT. Amino acids: CASNLGLAGNPDTQYF. Based on the CDR3 plus reference TRBV2 and TRBJ2-3, the full variable domain is EPEVTQTPSHQVTQMGQEVILRCVPISNHLYFYWYRQILGQKVEFLVSFYNNEISEKSEIFDDQFSVERPDGSNFTLKIRSTKLEDSAMYFCASNLGLAGNPDTQYFGPGTRLTVL.

This chain connects TRBV30 to TRBJ1-2; D gene uncertain. The V gene's germline CDR1 is GTSNPN and CDR2 SVGIG (reference sequence). V dropped 1 base and J dropped 5 bases, with 11 bases sitting between them. The CDR3 contains 13 residues. CDR3 loop: CAWSDTPPYGYTF. CDR3 DNA sequence: TGTGCCTGGAGTGACACCCCCCCTTATGGCTACACCTTC.

A remark on this clone: At one of its ends the junction is not consistent with the germline gene, which may arise from a read error. This chain links TRBV7-7 with TRBJ2-1; TRBD2 matches at 8 bases. The germline V gene has CDR1 SSHAT and CDR2 FNYEAQ (reference sequence). CDR3 size: 15 residues. The CDR3 DNA reads TGTGCTAGCAGCTTAGGTAGCGGGAAGTTAGGTGAGCAGTTCTTC. This encodes CASSLGSGKLGEQFF.

V is TRBV7-9 and J is TRBJ2-2, with 9 bases aligning to TRBD2. In germline, CDR1 is SEHNR, CDR2 FQNEAQ (reference sequence). V lost 6 bases to trimming and J lost 1 base; unmatched junction nucleotides: 12. This CDR3 has 18 amino acids. In DNA, the CDR3 is TGTGCCAGCAGACCCCGTTTGGCGGGAGGGAGGAACACCGGGGAGCTGTTTTTT. It is translated as CASRPRLAGGRNTGELFF.

In regard to this clone: The sample holds other DNA sequences that translate to the same CDR3. The DNA for the CDR3 is TGTGCCAGCAGTTTTAGAGGGTCTGGGGCCAACGTCCTGACTTTC. Protein sequence: CASSFRGSGANVLTF. The chain has TRBV28 and TRBJ2-6; D is possibly TRBD2 (5 bases). This CDR3 has 15 amino acids. Germline V gene data show CDR1 as MDHEN and CDR2 as SYDVKM. V lost 3 bases, J lost 1 base, and 7 bases lay in between.

V and J are TRBV20-1 and TRBJ2-1, with 10 bases identical to TRBD2. The CDR3 covers 16 residues. Per germline, CDR1 DFQATT and CDR2 SNEGSKA (reference sequence). The V gene end was trimmed by 3 bases and the J gene end by 4 bases; junction bases not matched to a gene: 9. This CDR3 is CSASLSSGSVYNEQFF. In DNA, the CDR3 is TGCAGTGCTAGTTTGTCTAGCGGGAGTGTTTACAATGAGCAGTTCTTC.

In nucleotides, the CDR3 is TGTGCCAGCAGCCCCGCCCGGGGAGCTGGAAACACCATATATTTT. This encodes CASSPARGAGNTIYF. This sequence joins TRBV28 and TRBJ1-3; no clear D. This CDR3 is 15 amino acids long. With 6 bases removed from V and 2 bases from J, the gap between germline ends came to 14 bases. Germline V CDR1 and CDR2: MDHEN, SYDVKM.

This clone appeared once. The chain recombines TRBV27 with TRBJ2-5; tentatively, D is TRBD1 (5 bases). Germline CDR1 is MNHEY and CDR2 is SMNVEV (reference sequence). The CDR3 has 16 residues. V was clipped by 5 bases and J by 3 bases, with 19 bases between them. CDR3 nucleotides: TGTGCCAGCAGTCCCCCGCCCTGGGGCGGAAAAGAGACCCAGTACTTC. It codes for CASSPPPWGGKETQYF.

V and J are TRBV19 and TRBJ2-2; D perhaps matches TRBD2 (6 bases). Trimming stripped 1 base from V and 5 bases from J, with 8 bases between. The CDR3 is 14 amino acids. Germline V gene data show CDR1 as LNHDA and CDR2 as SQIVND (reference sequence). This CDR3 is CASSIAGVTGELFF. As DNA, the CDR3 is TGTGCCAGTAGTATAGCGGGAGTGACCGGGGAGCTGTTTTTT.

The chain recombines TRBV27 with TRBJ2-1, with 11 positions matching TRBD2. This CDR3 contains 16 residues. Germline V gene lookup returns CDR1 MNHEY and CDR2 SMNVEV (reference sequence). The junction had 11 bases not matched to a gene; V was cut back by 6 bases and J by 7 bases. This CDR3 reads CASSRPGLAGGNEQFF. CDR3 DNA sequence: TGTGCCAGCAGCCGCCCCGGGCTAGCGGGAGGAAATGAGCAGTTCTTC.

This rearrangement joins TRBV6-4 to TRBJ1-2; TRBD1 might be the D (5 bases). This CDR3 is 12 amino acids long. Germline V lookup: CDR1 MRHNA, CDR2 SNTAGT. The germline V and J ends were trimmed by 4 bases and 3 bases, with 6 bases remaining between them. CDR3 nucleotides: TGTGCCAGCAGTGGGGGGGACTATGGCTACACCTTC. Translation: CASSGGDYGYTF.

The V and J genes are TRBV11-2 and TRBJ2-1; 9 nucleotides align to TRBD1. CDR3 length equals 15 residues. Germline V lookup: CDR1 SGHAT, CDR2 FQNNGV. Trimming removed 6 bases from V and 6 bases from J; junction bases left unmatched: 9. The CDR3 is CASSSGQGRGNEQFF. As DNA, the CDR3 is TGTGCCAGCAGTTCCGGACAGGGGAGGGGCAATGAGCAGTTCTTC.